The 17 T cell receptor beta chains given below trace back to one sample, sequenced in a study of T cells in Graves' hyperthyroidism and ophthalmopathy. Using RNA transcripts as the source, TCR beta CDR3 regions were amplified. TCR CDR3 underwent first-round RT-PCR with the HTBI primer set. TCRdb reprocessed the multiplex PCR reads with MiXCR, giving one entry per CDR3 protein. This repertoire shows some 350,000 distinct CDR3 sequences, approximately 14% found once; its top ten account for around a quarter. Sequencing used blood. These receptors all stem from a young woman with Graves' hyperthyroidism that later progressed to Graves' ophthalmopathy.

CDR3 sequence (DNA): TGTGCCAGCAGGAGTTTCGGACAGAACACTGAAGCTTTCTTT. This translates into CASRSFGQNTEAFF. The rearrangement uses TRBV6-1 and TRBJ1-1, with D perhaps matching TRBD1 (5 bases). The CDR3 covers 14 residues. Trimming removed 6 bases at V and 1 base at J, with 12 bases between. CDR1 and CDR2 (germline): MNHNS, SASEGT.

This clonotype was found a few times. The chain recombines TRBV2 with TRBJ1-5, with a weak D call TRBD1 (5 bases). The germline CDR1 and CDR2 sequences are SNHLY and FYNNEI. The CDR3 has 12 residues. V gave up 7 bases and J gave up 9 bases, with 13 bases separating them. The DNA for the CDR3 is TGTGCCAGCAAGTCAGATACAGGGCCCCAGCATTTT. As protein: CASKSDTGPQHF.

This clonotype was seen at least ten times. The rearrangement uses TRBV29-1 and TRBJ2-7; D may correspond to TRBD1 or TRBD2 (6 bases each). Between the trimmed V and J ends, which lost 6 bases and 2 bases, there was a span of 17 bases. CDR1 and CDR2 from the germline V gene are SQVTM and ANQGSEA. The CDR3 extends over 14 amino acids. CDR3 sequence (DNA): TGCAGCGTAGGGGGAGGCCCCCTTACCTACGAGCAGTACTTC. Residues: CSVGGGPLTYEQYF.

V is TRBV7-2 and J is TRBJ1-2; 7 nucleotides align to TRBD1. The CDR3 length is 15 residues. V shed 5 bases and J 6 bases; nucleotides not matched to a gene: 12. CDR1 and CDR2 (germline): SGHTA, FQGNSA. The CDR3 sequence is CASSETTGRANGYTF. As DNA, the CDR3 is TGTGCCAGCAGCGAAACGACAGGGCGGGCGAATGGCTACACCTTC.

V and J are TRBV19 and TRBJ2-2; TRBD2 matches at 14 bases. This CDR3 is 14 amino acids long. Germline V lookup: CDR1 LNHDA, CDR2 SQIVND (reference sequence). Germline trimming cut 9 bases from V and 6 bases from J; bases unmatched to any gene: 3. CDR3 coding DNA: TGTGCCAGCAGACTAGCGGGAGGGTCCGGGGAGCTGTTTTTT. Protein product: CASRLAGGSGELFF.

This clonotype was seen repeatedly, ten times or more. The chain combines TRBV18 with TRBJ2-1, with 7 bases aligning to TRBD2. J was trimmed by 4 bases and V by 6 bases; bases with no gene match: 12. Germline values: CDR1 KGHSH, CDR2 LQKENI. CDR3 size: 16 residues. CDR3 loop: CASSWRLADDYNEQFF. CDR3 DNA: TGTGCCAGCTCCTGGAGGCTAGCGGACGATTACAATGAGCAGTTCTTC.

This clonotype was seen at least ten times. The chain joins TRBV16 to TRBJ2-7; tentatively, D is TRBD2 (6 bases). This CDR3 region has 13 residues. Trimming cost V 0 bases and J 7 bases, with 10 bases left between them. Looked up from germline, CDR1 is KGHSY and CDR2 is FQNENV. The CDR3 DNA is TGTGCCAGCAGCCAATCGCACGGGACTGAGCAGTACTTC. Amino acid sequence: CASSQSHGTEQYF.

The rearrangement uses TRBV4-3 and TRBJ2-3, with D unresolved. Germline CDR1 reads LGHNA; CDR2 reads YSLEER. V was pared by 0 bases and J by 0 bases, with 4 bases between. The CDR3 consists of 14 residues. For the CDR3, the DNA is TGCGCCAGCAGCCAAGAGGGTAGCACAGATACGCAGTATTTT. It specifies CASSQEGSTDTQYF.

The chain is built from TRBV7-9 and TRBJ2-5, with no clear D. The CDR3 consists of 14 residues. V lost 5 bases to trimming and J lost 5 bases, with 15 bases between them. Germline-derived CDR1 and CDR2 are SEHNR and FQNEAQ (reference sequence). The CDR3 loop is CASSPKAGMETQYF. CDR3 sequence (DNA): TGTGCCAGCAGCCCGAAGGCTGGCATGGAGACCCAGTACTTC.

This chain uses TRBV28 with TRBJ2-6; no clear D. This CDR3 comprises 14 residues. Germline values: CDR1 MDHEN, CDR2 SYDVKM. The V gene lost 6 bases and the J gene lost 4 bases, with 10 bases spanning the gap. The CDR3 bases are TGTGCCAGCAGATTTCTTGGGGGGGCCAACGTCCTGACTTTC. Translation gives CASRFLGGANVLTF.

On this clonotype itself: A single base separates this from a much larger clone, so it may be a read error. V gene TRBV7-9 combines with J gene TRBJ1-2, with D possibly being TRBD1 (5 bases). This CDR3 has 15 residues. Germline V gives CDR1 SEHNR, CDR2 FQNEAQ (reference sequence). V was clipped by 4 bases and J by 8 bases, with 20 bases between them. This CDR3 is CASSSGTEVFWGYTF. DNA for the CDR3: TGTGCCAGCAGCTCGGGGACGGAAGTTTTTTGGGGCTACACCTTC. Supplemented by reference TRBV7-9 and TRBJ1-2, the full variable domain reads DTGVSQNPRHKITKRGQNVTFRCDPISEHNRLYWYRQTLGQGPEFLTYFQNEAQLEKSRLLSDRFSAERPKGSFSTLEIQRTEQGDSAMYLCASSSGTEVFWGYTFGSGTRLTVV.

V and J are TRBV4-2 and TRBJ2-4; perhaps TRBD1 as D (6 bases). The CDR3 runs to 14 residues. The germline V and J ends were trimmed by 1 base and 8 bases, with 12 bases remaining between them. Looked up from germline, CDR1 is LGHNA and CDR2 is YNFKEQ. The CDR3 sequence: CASSQVGAGDIQYF. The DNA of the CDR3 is TGTGCCAGCAGCCAAGTCGGGGCAGGGGACATTCAGTACTTC.

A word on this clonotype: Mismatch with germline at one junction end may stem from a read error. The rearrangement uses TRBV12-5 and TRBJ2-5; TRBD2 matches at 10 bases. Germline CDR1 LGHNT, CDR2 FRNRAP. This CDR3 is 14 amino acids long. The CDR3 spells CASGLGRTSGASNF. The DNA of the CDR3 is TGTGCTAGTGGTTTGGGAAGGACTAGCGGAGCCTCTAACTTC.

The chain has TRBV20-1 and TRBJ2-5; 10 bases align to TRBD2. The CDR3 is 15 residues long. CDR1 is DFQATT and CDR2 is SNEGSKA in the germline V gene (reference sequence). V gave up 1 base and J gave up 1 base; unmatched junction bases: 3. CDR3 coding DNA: TGCAGTGCTAGAGCCGGGACTAGCGCCCAAGAGACCCAGTACTTC. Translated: CSARAGTSAQETQYF.

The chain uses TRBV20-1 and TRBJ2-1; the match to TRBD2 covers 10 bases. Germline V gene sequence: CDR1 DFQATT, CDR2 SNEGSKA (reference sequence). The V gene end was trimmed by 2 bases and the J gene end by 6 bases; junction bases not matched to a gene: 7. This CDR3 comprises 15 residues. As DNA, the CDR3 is TGCAGTGCTAGACCCGAAGTAGCGGGAGGCAATGAGCAGTTCTTC. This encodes CSARPEVAGGNEQFF.

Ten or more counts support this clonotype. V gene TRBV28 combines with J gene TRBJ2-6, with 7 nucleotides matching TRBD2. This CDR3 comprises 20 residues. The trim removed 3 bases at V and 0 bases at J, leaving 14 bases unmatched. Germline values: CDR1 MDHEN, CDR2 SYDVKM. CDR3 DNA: TGTGCCAGCAGTTTCGGGGAGGGCAGGCCACCTTCCTCTGGGGCCAACGTCCTGACTTTC. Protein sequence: CASSFGEGRPPSSGANVLTF.

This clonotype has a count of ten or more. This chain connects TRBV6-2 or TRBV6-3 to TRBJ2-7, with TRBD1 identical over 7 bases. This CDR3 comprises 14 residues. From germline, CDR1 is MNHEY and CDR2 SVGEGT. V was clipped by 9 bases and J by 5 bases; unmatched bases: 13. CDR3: CASSQGTAYDEQYF. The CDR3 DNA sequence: TGTGCCAGTTCTCAGGGGACAGCATATGACGAGCAGTACTTC.